This is a list of T cell receptor beta chains from one sample in a study of cytomegalovirus exposure and HLA in healthy donors. The data were produced by immunoSEQ multiplex PCR, yet TCRdb's version contains in-frame clones alone and is incomplete. The sample has about 170,000 clones; roughly 80% are singletons. Sequenced input: PBMCs. The receptors come from a male donor in good health and CMV-seronegative. Both conserved end residues are trimmed from each CDR3. Fields, in order: V gene, J gene, CDR3 protein.

v_call: TRBV4-3
j_call: TRBJ2-1
cdr3_aa: ASSQEDRGWNEQF

v_call: TRBV6-6
j_call: TRBJ2-2
cdr3_aa: ASSYSGRELF

v_call: TRBV7-9
j_call: TRBJ2-4
cdr3_aa: ATERAVAKNIQY

v_call: TRBV12-5
j_call: TRBJ2-7
cdr3_aa: ASGRLLRDTAYEQY

v_call: TRBV5-4
j_call: TRBJ1-4
cdr3_aa: ASSLLGNEKLF

v_call: TRBV4-1
j_call: TRBJ1-3
cdr3_aa: ASSQRTGVTSGNTIY

v_call: TRBV7-9
j_call: TRBJ1-4
cdr3_aa: ASSSRRQGSSEKLF

v_call: TRBV4-1
j_call: TRBJ1-2
cdr3_aa: ASNHLGGPVYGYT

v_call: TRBV6-1
j_call: TRBJ1-5
cdr3_aa: ASSAFYNPNQPQH

v_call: TRBV9
j_call: TRBJ2-4
cdr3_aa: ASSVGRSLAKNIQY

v_call: TRBV2
j_call: TRBJ2-5
cdr3_aa: ASSGTGQETQY

v_call: TRBV6-6
j_call: TRBJ2-7
cdr3_aa: ASRREAGAYEQY

v_call: TRBV19
j_call: TRBJ2-3
cdr3_aa: ASSLTRTDTQY

v_call: TRBV6-5
j_call: TRBJ2-7
cdr3_aa: ASSYSRAGGSREQY

v_call: TRBV19
j_call: TRBJ1-5
cdr3_aa: ASSIDGSTGTASNQPQH

v_call: TRBV5-4
j_call: TRBJ2-2
cdr3_aa: ASSLGQSTGELF

v_call: TRBV7-9
j_call: TRBJ1-2
cdr3_aa: ASSRLPGQGVPNYGYT

v_call: TRBV5-6
j_call: TRBJ1-4
cdr3_aa: ASSLRGTNEKLF

v_call: TRBV27
j_call: TRBJ2-7
cdr3_aa: ASKLEDGDYEQY

v_call: TRBV7-2
j_call: TRBJ1-4
cdr3_aa: ASSLGVPGQGNEKLF

v_call: TRBV27
j_call: TRBJ1-1
cdr3_aa: ASSLQLNTEAF

v_call: TRBV5-1
j_call: TRBJ2-3
cdr3_aa: ASSPRGLAGGSSRSDTQY

v_call: TRBV7-9
j_call: TRBJ1-5
cdr3_aa: ASSQTGPQPQH

v_call: TRBV25-1
j_call: TRBJ1-1
cdr3_aa: ASRRQGEAF

v_call: TRBV5-1
j_call: TRBJ2-7
cdr3_aa: ASSLEGVGRTYEQY

v_call: TRBV7-9
j_call: TRBJ2-3
cdr3_aa: ASSESSGGAPDTQY

v_call: TRBV20-1
j_call: TRBJ2-5
cdr3_aa: SARGPETQY

v_call: TRBV6-5
j_call: TRBJ2-5
cdr3_aa: ASSYGGAEETQY

v_call: TRBV19
j_call: TRBJ2-3
cdr3_aa: ASSIGIDRLSDTQY

v_call: TRBV5-1
j_call: TRBJ2-7
cdr3_aa: ASSPRTEPPEQY

v_call: TRBV5-6
j_call: TRBJ1-3
cdr3_aa: ASSFPGVDTIY

v_call: TRBV6-5
j_call: TRBJ2-5
cdr3_aa: ASRGFGQETQY

v_call: TRBV30
j_call: TRBJ1-2
cdr3_aa: AWSVGLGSYGYT

v_call: TRBV7-2
j_call: TRBJ1-1
cdr3_aa: ASSLVWAGATEAF

v_call: TRBV11-2
j_call: TRBJ2-4
cdr3_aa: ASSVSLNIQY

v_call: TRBV12-5
j_call: TRBJ2-2
cdr3_aa: ASGNLRVRGQVTGELF

v_call: TRBV28
j_call: TRBJ1-2
cdr3_aa: ASKGAEVPRGYGYT

v_call: TRBV18
j_call: TRBJ1-3
cdr3_aa: ASSPNRQGSGNTIY

v_call: TRBV7-9
j_call: TRBJ1-1
cdr3_aa: ASSLGAGTEAF

v_call: TRBV2
j_call: TRBJ2-5
cdr3_aa: ASRRGTSGGARETQY

v_call: TRBV5-4
j_call: TRBJ2-3
cdr3_aa: ASSSRRSGGRTDTQY